This T cell receptor (beta chain) comes out of a study of blood T cell repertoires in COVID-19. Study as a whole: The origin of the acute and convalescent COVID-19 samples was the United States, Italy and Spain.

Germline-derived CDR1 and CDR2 are SGHTA and FQGTGA. The trim removed 3 bases at V and 3 bases at J, leaving 5 bases unmatched. The CDR3 totals 15 residues. The assay was immunoSEQ multiplex PCR, and TCRdb's table has in-frame clones only and misses some. The data show a few hundred thousand clones, around 85% seen once. Sequencing was performed on PBMCs or T cells enriched from blood (not recorded which). This chain joins TRBV7-3 and TRBJ2-3; 8 bases align to TRBD2. The TCR comes from a woman aged 40-49 years who had recovered from COVID-19. The CDR3 nucleotides are TGTGCCAGCAGCTTGGCTAGCGGGCCTACAGATACGCAGTATTTT. Amino acids: CASSLASGPTDTQYF.